This TCR beta chain derives from a study of blood T cell repertoires in COVID-19. On the study more broadly: Acute-phase and convalescent COVID-19 samples originated in the United States, Italy and Spain.

Germline assignment: CDR1 SGHAT and CDR2 FQDESV (reference sequence). CDR3 length: 14 amino acids. V dropped 5 bases and J dropped 2 bases, with 11 bases sitting between them. Sequenced by immunoSEQ multiplex PCR; TCRdb stores in-frame clones only, minus some. The data hold tens of thousands of clones, with roughly 85% observed a single time. The sequenced sample consisted of peripheral blood. The J gene is TRBJ2-3, the V gene TRBV11-1, with D perhaps TRBD2 (6 bases). This sequence was found in a woman in her sixties with COVID-19, enrolled during active disease. The CDR3 here is CASSPGLPTDTQYF. DNA of the CDR3: TGTGCCAGCAGCCCGGGACTGCCCACAGATACGCAGTATTTT.